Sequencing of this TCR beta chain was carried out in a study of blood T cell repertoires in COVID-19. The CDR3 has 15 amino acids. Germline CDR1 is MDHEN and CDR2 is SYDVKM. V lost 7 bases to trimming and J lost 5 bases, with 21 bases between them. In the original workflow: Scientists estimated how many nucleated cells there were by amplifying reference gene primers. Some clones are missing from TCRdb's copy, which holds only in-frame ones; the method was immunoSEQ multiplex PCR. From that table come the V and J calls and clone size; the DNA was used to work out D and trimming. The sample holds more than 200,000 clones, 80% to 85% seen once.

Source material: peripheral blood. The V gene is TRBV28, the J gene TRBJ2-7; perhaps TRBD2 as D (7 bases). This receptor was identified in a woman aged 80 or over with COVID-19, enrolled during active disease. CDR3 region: CASTSGGRKGNEQYF. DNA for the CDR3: TGTGCCAGCACCTCGGGGGGCCGAAAAGGGAACGAGCAGTACTTC.